These T cell receptor beta chains were read from a single sample in a study of PD-L1 blockade in urothelial cancer. Profiled with immunoSEQ multiplex PCR; TCRdb holds only in-frame clones, not every one. There are about 63,000 clones in the sample; 81% occur only once, and around 5.7% lies in the top ten. The sample here was PBMCs, taken around atezolizumab (anti-PD-L1) treatment. These receptors were collected from an older man with urothelial cancer. CDR3s include the opening cysteine and the closing phenylalanine or tryptophan. The D gene is left open where the match is weak. Only some rows state a clone size, as once, few, many or a class for expanded clones.

abundance: once; d_gene: TRBD2; j_gene: TRBJ2-5; v_gene: TRBV5-4; CDR3aa: CASSPEIYQTSTETQYF; CDR3nt: TGTGCCAGCAGCCCCGAAATATACCAGACTAGCACGGAGACCCAGTACTTC
abundance: .; d_gene: TRBD2; j_gene: TRBJ2-1; v_gene: TRBV11-2; CDR3aa: CASSRTSGGYNEQFF; CDR3nt: TGTGCCAGCAGCAGGACTAGCGGGGGTTACAATGAGCAGTTCTTC
abundance: .; d_gene: TRBD1; j_gene: TRBJ2-5; v_gene: TRBV6-1; CDR3aa: CASRAGTGPETQYF; CDR3nt: TGTGCCAGCAGAGCCGGGACAGGGCCAGAGACCCAGTACTTC
abundance: .; d_gene: .; j_gene: TRBJ1-2; v_gene: TRBV2; CDR3aa: CASSEYDRNYGYTF; CDR3nt: TGTGCCAGCAGTGAATACGACAGGAACTATGGCTACACCTTC
abundance: .; d_gene: .; j_gene: TRBJ2-6; v_gene: TRBV29-1; CDR3aa: CSVGATGSGANVLTF; CDR3nt: TGCAGCGTGGGGGCCACAGGGTCTGGGGCCAACGTCCTGACTTTC
abundance: .; d_gene: TRBD1; j_gene: TRBJ2-7; v_gene: TRBV7-9; CDR3aa: CASSLEMGQGTYEQYF; CDR3nt: TGTGCCAGCAGCTTAGAAATGGGACAGGGGACCTACGAGCAGTACTTC
abundance: .; d_gene: TRBD2; j_gene: TRBJ2-1; v_gene: TRBV19; CDR3aa: CASSKGRSGGSLRYNEQFF; CDR3nt: TGTGCCAGTAGTAAAGGGAGAAGCGGGGGGTCTCTTAGATACAATGAGCAGTTCTTC
abundance: .; d_gene: TRBD2; j_gene: TRBJ2-3; v_gene: TRBV6-5; CDR3aa: CASSYSSGRSEDTQYF; CDR3nt: TGTGCCAGCAGTTATAGTAGCGGGAGATCTGAAGATACGCAGTATTTT
abundance: .; d_gene: .; j_gene: TRBJ2-4; v_gene: TRBV18; CDR3aa: CASSPTSGLTNIQYF; CDR3nt: TGTGCCAGCTCACCAACTTCGGGACTCACAAACATTCAGTACTTC
abundance: .; d_gene: TRBD1; j_gene: TRBJ2-5; v_gene: TRBV10-1; CDR3aa: CASSGTRDREFFETQYF; CDR3nt: TGCGCCAGCAGTGGAACCCGGGACAGGGAGTTTTTTGAGACCCAGTACTTC
abundance: .; d_gene: TRBD1; j_gene: TRBJ1-4; v_gene: TRBV18; CDR3aa: CASSPTGQGAGEKLFF; CDR3nt: TGTGCCAGCTCACCGACTGGACAGGGGGCGGGTGAAAAACTGTTTTTT
abundance: .; d_gene: TRBD2; j_gene: TRBJ2-5; v_gene: TRBV2; CDR3aa: CASRILAGGETQYF; CDR3nt: TGTGCCAGCAGGATACTAGCGGGAGGAGAGACCCAGTACTTC
abundance: .; d_gene: TRBD1; j_gene: TRBJ2-7; v_gene: TRBV11-3; CDR3aa: CASSLGQGAYEQYF; CDR3nt: TGTGCCAGCAGCTTGGGACAGGGGGCTTACGAGCAGTACTTC
abundance: .; d_gene: .; j_gene: TRBJ1-3; v_gene: TRBV19; CDR3aa: CASTPGDSGNTIYF; CDR3nt: TGTGCCAGTACCCCCGGAGACTCTGGAAACACCATATATTTT
abundance: once; d_gene: TRBD2; j_gene: TRBJ2-1; v_gene: TRBV5-1; CDR3aa: CASSRAGGTNEQFF; CDR3nt: TGCGCCAGCAGCAGAGCGGGAGGAACGAATGAGCAGTTCTTC
abundance: .; d_gene: .; j_gene: TRBJ1-6; v_gene: TRBV6-5; CDR3aa: CASSYSWGVKWPLHF; CDR3nt: TGTGCCAGCAGTTACTCGTGGGGGGTCAAATGGCCCCTCCACTTT
abundance: once; d_gene: .; j_gene: TRBJ1-1; v_gene: TRBV30; CDR3aa: CAWTPGGQAIEAFF; CDR3nt: TGTGCCTGGACCCCGGGGGGGCAGGCGATCGAAGCTTTCTTT
abundance: .; d_gene: TRBD1; j_gene: TRBJ2-5; v_gene: TRBV4-2; CDR3aa: CASSDKAGTEKETQYF; CDR3nt: TGTGCCAGCAGCGACAAAGCCGGGACAGAGAAAGAGACCCAGTACTTC
abundance: .; d_gene: TRBD1; j_gene: TRBJ2-4; v_gene: TRBV6-1; CDR3aa: CASSEDPDRHIQYF; CDR3nt: TGTGCCAGCAGTGAAGACCCGGACAGGCACATTCAGTACTTC
abundance: few; d_gene: TRBD2; j_gene: TRBJ2-3; v_gene: TRBV4-3; CDR3aa: CASSQGLAGADTDTQYF; CDR3nt: TGCGCCAGCAGCCAAGGATTAGCGGGAGCAGACACAGATACGCAGTATTTT
abundance: .; d_gene: TRBD2; j_gene: TRBJ2-2; v_gene: TRBV5-1; CDR3aa: CASSPSGRGDTGELFF; CDR3nt: TGCGCCAGCAGCCCTAGCGGGAGGGGGGACACCGGGGAGCTGTTTTTT
abundance: .; d_gene: .; j_gene: TRBJ1-1; v_gene: TRBV27; CDR3aa: CASSPLDSIVTEAFF; CDR3nt: TGTGCCAGCAGTCCACTTGACAGTATCGTGACTGAAGCTTTCTTT
abundance: .; d_gene: .; j_gene: TRBJ1-1; v_gene: TRBV6-6; CDR3aa: CASTPSGSTEAFF; CDR3nt: TGTGCCAGCACCCCATCAGGTAGCACTGAAGCTTTCTTT
abundance: .; d_gene: .; j_gene: TRBJ2-7; v_gene: TRBV30; CDR3aa: CAWSFPEVGEQYF; CDR3nt: TGTGCCTGGAGTTTCCCCGAGGTGGGCGAGCAGTACTTC
abundance: .; d_gene: .; j_gene: TRBJ2-5; v_gene: TRBV7-3; CDR3aa: CASSLREKETQYF; CDR3nt: TGTGCCAGCAGCTTGCGGGAAAAAGAGACCCAGTACTTC
abundance: .; d_gene: TRBD2; j_gene: TRBJ2-7; v_gene: TRBV10-3; CDR3aa: CAISEGLAGSYEQYF; CDR3nt: TGTGCCATCAGTGAGGGACTAGCGGGTTCCTACGAGCAGTACTTC
abundance: few; d_gene: .; j_gene: TRBJ2-1; v_gene: TRBV7-3; CDR3aa: CASSLWGADNNEQFF; CDR3nt: TGTGCCAGCAGCTTGTGGGGCGCCGACAACAATGAGCAGTTCTTC
abundance: .; d_gene: TRBD1; j_gene: TRBJ2-1; v_gene: TRBV5-1; CDR3aa: CASSTGPGFSGGEQFF; CDR3nt: TGCGCCAGCAGCACCGGACCGGGTTTTTCAGGGGGTGAGCAGTTCTTC
abundance: .; d_gene: TRBD1; j_gene: TRBJ2-7; v_gene: TRBV7-8; CDR3aa: CASSRRAGTGGRYEQYF; CDR3nt: TGTGCCAGCAGCCGACGGGCCGGGACAGGGGGCCGCTACGAGCAGTACTTC
abundance: .; d_gene: TRBD1; j_gene: TRBJ1-2; v_gene: TRBV19; CDR3aa: CASTPDRGDYYGYTF; CDR3nt: TGTGCCAGTACCCCGGACAGGGGGGATTACTATGGCTACACCTTC
abundance: .; d_gene: .; j_gene: TRBJ1-1; v_gene: TRBV7-9; CDR3aa: CASSLVSGGGTEAFF; CDR3nt: TGTGCCAGCAGCTTAGTCTCGGGAGGGGGAACTGAAGCTTTCTTT
abundance: .; d_gene: .; j_gene: TRBJ2-5; v_gene: TRBV10-2; CDR3aa: CASFWGPGETQYF; CDR3nt: TGCGCCAGCTTTTGGGGCCCGGGAGAGACCCAGTACTTC
abundance: .; d_gene: TRBD2; j_gene: TRBJ2-7; v_gene: TRBV19; CDR3aa: CASSISLTSGASYEQYF; CDR3nt: TGTGCCAGTAGTATAAGCCTTACTAGCGGGGCCTCCTACGAGCAGTACTTC
abundance: .; d_gene: .; j_gene: TRBJ2-3; v_gene: TRBV9; CDR3aa: CASSVDGGRKDTQYF; CDR3nt: TGTGCCAGCAGCGTAGACGGGGGGCGTAAAGATACGCAGTATTTT
abundance: .; d_gene: TRBD1; j_gene: TRBJ2-6; v_gene: TRBV9; CDR3aa: CASSVATGGVGANVLTF; CDR3nt: TGTGCCAGCAGCGTAGCTACAGGGGGCGTCGGGGCCAACGTCCTGACTTTC
abundance: once; d_gene: .; j_gene: TRBJ1-4; v_gene: TRBV5-4; CDR3aa: CASSLGSGINEKLFF; CDR3nt: TGTGCCAGCAGCTTGGGATCCGGGATTAATGAAAAACTGTTTTTT
abundance: .; d_gene: TRBD1; j_gene: TRBJ2-6; v_gene: TRBV19; CDR3aa: CASTPGGFGANVLTF; CDR3nt: TGTGCCAGTACCCCAGGGGGATTTGGGGCCAACGTCCTGACTTTC
abundance: .; d_gene: .; j_gene: TRBJ1-2; v_gene: TRBV30; CDR3aa: CAWSGTRQYYGYTF; CDR3nt: TGTGCCTGGAGTGGGACTCGGCAGTATTATGGCTACACCTTC
abundance: .; d_gene: TRBD2; j_gene: TRBJ2-7; v_gene: TRBV9; CDR3aa: CASSPSTSGRARGGEQYF; CDR3nt: TGTGCCAGCAGCCCGTCGACTAGCGGGAGGGCCCGAGGCGGCGAGCAGTACTTC
abundance: .; d_gene: .; j_gene: TRBJ2-2; v_gene: TRBV11-2; CDR3aa: CASSLLARYTGELFF; CDR3nt: TGTGCCAGCAGCCTACTAGCTAGATACACCGGGGAGCTGTTTTTT
abundance: .; d_gene: TRBD1; j_gene: TRBJ2-7; v_gene: TRBV7-2; CDR3aa: CASTQGTVEYEQYF; CDR3nt: TGTGCCAGCACCCAAGGGACAGTTGAGTACGAGCAGTACTTC
abundance: .; d_gene: .; j_gene: TRBJ1-2; v_gene: TRBV7-9; CDR3aa: CASQREVSNYGYTF; CDR3nt: TGTGCCAGCCAGAGGGAGGTCTCCAACTATGGCTACACCTTC
abundance: .; d_gene: TRBD2; j_gene: TRBJ2-7; v_gene: TRBV6-1; CDR3aa: CASRIAGRIYEQYF; CDR3nt: TGTGCCAGCAGAATAGCGGGAAGGATTTACGAGCAGTACTTC
abundance: .; d_gene: TRBD1; j_gene: TRBJ1-1; v_gene: TRBV11-2; CDR3aa: CASSDGQDGSTEAFF; CDR3nt: TGTGCCAGCAGCGATGGACAGGACGGGAGCACTGAAGCTTTCTTT
abundance: .; d_gene: TRBD2; j_gene: TRBJ2-1; v_gene: TRBV11-3; CDR3aa: CASRASGNNEQFF; CDR3nt: TGTGCCTCCCGGGCTAGCGGAAACAATGAGCAGTTCTTC
abundance: .; d_gene: .; j_gene: TRBJ2-7; v_gene: TRBV27; CDR3aa: CASTLGRECYEQYF; CDR3nt: TGTGCCAGCACCCTGGGGCGGGAATGCTACGAGCAGTACTTC
abundance: .; d_gene: TRBD1; j_gene: TRBJ2-2; v_gene: TRBV28; CDR3aa: CASSPPTGYTGELFF; CDR3nt: TGTGCCAGCAGCCCTCCGACAGGGTACACCGGGGAGCTGTTTTTT
abundance: .; d_gene: .; j_gene: TRBJ2-4; v_gene: TRBV18; CDR3aa: CASSPRGIIQYF; CDR3nt: TGTGCCAGCTCACCTCGGGGGATCATTCAGTACTTC
abundance: .; d_gene: TRBD2; j_gene: TRBJ2-2; v_gene: TRBV4-2; CDR3aa: CASSQNSGSNTGELFF; CDR3nt: TGTGCCAGCAGCCAGAATAGCGGGTCGAACACCGGGGAGCTGTTTTTT
abundance: .; d_gene: TRBD2; j_gene: TRBJ2-5; v_gene: TRBV7-9; CDR3aa: CASSLGTSGDKETQYF; CDR3nt: TGTGCCAGCAGCTTAGGGACTAGCGGGGATAAAGAGACCCAGTACTTC
abundance: .; d_gene: .; j_gene: TRBJ2-7; v_gene: TRBV15; CDR3aa: CATSRDFNQNEQYF; CDR3nt: TGTGCCACCAGCAGAGATTTTAATCAGAACGAGCAGTACTTC
abundance: .; d_gene: TRBD1; j_gene: TRBJ2-5; v_gene: TRBV6-5; CDR3aa: CASSSGTGGGQETQYF; CDR3nt: TGTGCCAGCAGTTCCGGGACAGGGGGCGGTCAAGAGACCCAGTACTTC
abundance: .; d_gene: .; j_gene: TRBJ2-5; v_gene: TRBV10-3; CDR3aa: CAISGDNSGETQYF; CDR3nt: TGTGCCATCAGTGGAGATAATTCGGGGGAGACCCAGTACTTC